Listed here are 14 T cell receptor beta chains from one sample, sequenced in a study of blood T cell repertoires in COVID-19. The repertoire was sequenced with immunoSEQ multiplex PCR; TCRdb's copy has only in-frame clones and lacks some. The data show around 140,000 clones, around nine tenths seen once. Sequenced material: peripheral blood. Receptors originate from a woman between 45 and 60 years old with active or convalescent COVID-19.

The chain has TRBV30 and TRBJ2-7; 8 nucleotides align to TRBD2. The length of the CDR3 is 16 residues. Unmatched junction bases numbered 11, after V lost 2 bases and J lost 2 bases. Looked up from germline, CDR1 is GTSNPN and CDR2 is SVGIG (reference sequence). CDR3 in amino acids: CAWSLTQTSETYEQYF. The DNA of the CDR3 is TGTGCCTGGAGTCTAACCCAGACTAGCGAAACCTACGAGCAGTACTTC.

The rearrangement joins TRBV21-1 to TRBJ1-2. TRBV21-1 is a pseudogene segment. There are 16 residues in the CDR3. The CDR3, as DNA: TGTGCCAGCAGCAAAGAGGGGGGGGCATCCACGGGCGGCTACACCTTC. Its translation is CASSKEGGASTGGYTF.

V and J are TRBV9 and TRBJ2-7; 8 bases line up with TRBD1. CDR3 length: 15 residues. V was pared by 0 bases and J by 3 bases, with 5 bases of the junction left unmatched. Looked up from germline, CDR1 is SGDLS and CDR2 is YYNGEE. This chain's CDR3 is CASSVDAGGIYEQYF. DNA for the CDR3: TGTGCCAGCAGCGTAGATGCAGGGGGCATCTACGAGCAGTACTTC.

CDR3 protein: CATGFAGLLEQYF. DNA for the CDR3: TGTGCGACAGGTTTCGCGGGTTTACTCGAGCAGTACTTC. The chain links TRBV25-1 to TRBJ2-7, with D maybe TRBD1 (6 bases). The CDR3 has 13 residues. Looked up from germline, CDR1 is MGHDK and CDR2 is SYGVNS.

This clone was detected only once. V gene TRBV3-1 (or the pseudogene TRBV3-2) combines with J gene TRBJ1-2; maybe TRBD1 (6 bases). V was cut by 3 bases and J by 5 bases, with 22 bases left in between. CDR1 is LGHDT, CDR2 YNNKEL, per germline (reference sequence). The CDR3 contains 17 residues. CDR3 sequence: CASSQSQNRVRGYGYTF. The CDR3 DNA reads as TGTGCCAGCAGCCAGAGCCAGAACAGGGTAAGAGGGTATGGCTACACCTTC.

The chain links TRBV15 to TRBJ2-3; 10 nucleotides align to TRBD1. CDR3 size: 16 residues. V trimming: 0 bases; J trimming: 3 bases; junction bases outside the gene matches: 3. Germline CDR1 LNHNV, CDR2 YYDKDF (reference sequence). CDR3 sequence reads: CATSRETGGGTDTQYF. Written as DNA, the CDR3 is TGTGCCACCAGCAGAGAGACAGGGGGCGGGACAGATACGCAGTATTTT.

This chain links TRBV5-4 with TRBJ2-1, with unresolved D. V lost 1 base and J 8 bases, leaving 19 bases between the germline ends. Germline CDR1 reads SGHNT; CDR2 reads YYREEE (reference sequence). This CDR3 is 16 amino acids long. Here the CDR3 reads CASSLSPSSLLDEQFF. CDR3 sequence (DNA): TGTGCCAGCAGCTTGTCCCCAAGTAGCCTCCTCGATGAGCAGTTCTTC.

Here the CDR3 DNA reads TGTGCCAGCAGTCGTAGGTTGGGCGGGGGCCTTGCAACTAATGAAAAACTGTTTTTT. The encoded protein is CASSRRLGGGLATNEKLFF. The chain carries TRBV28 and TRBJ1-4; TRBD1 might be the D (6 bases). The CDR3 sequence is 19 residues long. The germline V and J ends were trimmed by 5 bases and 0 bases, with 22 bases remaining between them. Germline-derived CDR1 and CDR2 are MDHEN and SYDVKM.

V usage is TRBV2 and J usage is TRBJ2-6; no reliable D call. The germline V gene has CDR1 SNHLY and CDR2 FYNNEI. Trimming took off 7 bases at V and 4 bases at J, with 14 bases between the two ends. The length of the CDR3 is 15 residues. The CDR3 is CASTIRMAGANVLTF. Written as DNA, the CDR3 is TGTGCCAGCACCATCCGAATGGCCGGGGCCAACGTCCTGACTTTC.

The chain is built from TRBV3-1 (or the pseudogene TRBV3-2) and TRBJ1-2; 7 bases fit TRBD1. The length of the CDR3 is 16 residues. Germline values: CDR1 LGHDT, CDR2 YNNKEL (reference sequence). J was trimmed by 4 bases and V by 4 bases; bases with no gene match: 12. CDR3 sequence reads: CASSPSQLGGVYGYTF. Here the CDR3 DNA reads TGTGCCAGCAGCCCCTCCCAATTAGGGGGCGTCTATGGCTACACCTTC.

The chain has TRBV28 and TRBJ1-3; D is unresolved. Trimming took 3 bases from V and 4 from J, leaving 13 bases between them. CDR1 MDHEN and CDR2 SYDVKM come from the germline V gene. The CDR3 has 15 amino acids. The CDR3, as DNA: TGTGCCAGCAGTTTTGTTTGGAGCGGCGGAAACACCATATATTTT. It translates to CASSFVWSGGNTIYF.

This chain links TRBV5-4 with TRBJ2-5; 8 nucleotides agree with TRBD2. Looked up from germline, CDR1 is SGHNT and CDR2 is YYREEE (reference sequence). The J segment lost 1 base and the V segment lost 3 bases, leaving 5 bases of the junction unmatched. This CDR3 comprises 15 residues. CDR3 nucleotides: TGTGCCAGCAGCTGGAGAGCGGGGGCCCAAGAGACCCAGTACTTC. It specifies CASSWRAGAQETQYF.

The J gene is TRBJ2-5, the V gene TRBV11-2; no clear D gene. The CDR3 totals 13 residues. The ends were cut back, 2 bases at V and 2 bases at J, with 6 bases in the middle. CDR1 is SGHAT and CDR2 is FQNNGV in the germline V gene. As DNA, the CDR3 is TGTGCCAGCAGCTTATTTCTACAAGAGACCCAGTACTTC. Protein: CASSLFLQETQYF.

This chain connects TRBV7-2 to TRBJ1-4; D call uncertain. V was cut by 4 bases and J by 8 bases, with 11 bases left in between. Germline V gene sequence: CDR1 SGHTA, CDR2 FQGNSA. The CDR3 covers 13 residues. The CDR3 sequence is CASSSEYWEKLFF. The CDR3 DNA reads as TGTGCCAGCAGCTCTGAATACTGGGAAAAACTGTTTTTT.